This TCR beta chain emerged from a study of blood T cell repertoires in COVID-19. Whole-study context: Both acute and convalescent COVID-19 samples were obtained from the United States, Italy and Spain. In each case, the material was cDNA or gDNA derived from T cells, B-cell-depleted T cells, or PBMCs.

The table came from immunoSEQ multiplex PCR; TCRdb's copy has only in-frame clones and leaves some out. The data contain tens of thousands of clones, about three quarters of them singletons. One Seattle source followed patients from active infection through their disease course. The sample comprised peripheral blood. The clonotype comes from a man aged 30 to 39 with COVID-19, enrolled during active disease.

In nucleotides, the CDR3 is TGTGCCAGCAGCCAAGCGATTCAGGGAGGCGGCTACACCTTC. Protein sequence: CASSQAIQGGGYTF. The gene calls are TRBV4-2 and TRBJ1-2; TRBD1 might be the D (5 bases). Germline CDR1 LGHNA, CDR2 YNFKEQ. V shed 1 base and J shed 8 bases, with 14 bases lying between them. The CDR3 length is 14 residues.